This T cell receptor (beta chain) derives from a study of shared clonotypes between healthy human individuals (dated by TCRdb to the early 2020s). Regarding the complete study: A couple of women and a few men aged 18 to 49 years were included in the cohort. For each donor, CD4 naive and CD4 memory were each given three plates, CD8 naive was given two plates, and CD8 memory was given one plate. To estimate repertoire size and how much clonotype sharing occurs between individuals, the study deeply sequenced the blood TCR repertoires of five healthy adults. To increase sequencing depth and limit assay-specific biases, TCR repertoire library preparation and sequencing were carried out by different laboratories using diverse techniques. Leukapheresis yielded between about 0.85 and 9.5 billion PBMCs per donor.

For this clone: Its antigen has not been determined. Nothing much larger sits one base from this clone, and base qualities are not available.

TCR CDR3 regions were amplified from genomic DNA by multiplex PCR using the deep immunoSEQ assay. Extracted genomic DNA from each cell subset was distributed evenly across all wells of several immunoSEQ 96-well plates, and each plate was treated as a replicate. For sorted subsets, each replicate PCR was loaded with 200 ng genomic DNA, equivalent to some 27,000 T cell genomes. The purified libraries were quantified using a Qubit 3.0 fluorometer, sized with a Bioanalyzer 2100, and then quantified again using the KAPA Library Quantification kit. Each immunoSEQ 96-well plate was sequenced on its own single-read 150-cycle Illumina NextSeq 550 flow cell. Turning to the authors' computational methods: The immunoSEQ output contained only junctional sequences without quality scores, so filtering could not match that applied to full-length reads. Sequences were annotated with PyIR, a Python wrapper for IgBLAST v1.9, and V/J genes and CDR3 were assigned using IMGT germline references. Reads were removed for weak V/J assignments (E-value above 1e-6), missing CDR3, stop codons, out-of-frame junctions, or ambiguous translated residues. V3J clonotypes were defined by identical inferred V gene, J gene, and CDR3 amino acid sequence. To compute the percentage overlap between repertoires, the number of shared unique clonotypes was divided by the size of the smaller repertoire. Three approaches were used to assess repertoire richness: RTK rarefaction, the Chao1 estimator, and Recon v2.1 estimates of unobserved clonotypes. Generation probabilities for all TCRbeta clonotypes obtained by the gDNA method from several donors were computed using OLGA. TCRdb mirrors the immuneACCESS table, restricted to in-frame sequences. Some clones are absent from its copies; in checked studies, under half trace to an unresolved V gene, and the reason for the others is unknown. V, J and clone size were drawn from that table, and D and trimming were deduced from the DNA. The sample contains roughly 1,600,000 clones, approximately 98.5% of them found a single time. The ten largest clones represent about 0.34% of the sample.

The investigation overall reported the following: The genetic and exposure-history diversity represented was limited by the small number of donors. Sharing across a few donors was observed for approximately 4.6% of naive CD4, 3% to 3.5% of naive CD8, 2.3% of memory CD4, and roughly 0.43% of memory CD8 clonotypes. Estimated clonotype richness was generally larger for naive than for memory subsets. Even with the large sequencing depth, rarefaction of the sorted-subset datasets indicated that sequencing was incomplete. Sampling was limited to blood, and TCR repertoires in tissue likely differ from TCR repertoires in blood. Pairwise subsampling led to the expectation that sequencing depth would affect the degree of clonotype sharing among donors. Clonotypes shared by all four sorted-subset donors showed higher generation probabilities than non-shared clonotypes.

Healthy HIV-negative adults with no recently reported acute infections or vaccinations were included as donors. Every donor was a Caucasian adult residing in Nashville, Tennessee, USA. CD4+ T cells were enriched by magnetic negative selection; naive cells were then positively selected on CD45RA, and the negative fraction formed the memory subset. After blood collection by leukapheresis, PBMCs were isolated using Ficoll-Histopaque density gradient centrifugation and then cryopreserved in the vapor phase of liquid nitrogen. Purity and quantity of every magnetically sorted T cell population were checked by analytical flow cytometry. Genomic DNA was isolated from each sorted fraction and quantified by UV absorbance on a Nanodrop 2000c. The sequencing input was naive CD4+ T cells sorted from blood. Taken with the paper, the label for cell subset or site translates to: CD45RA+ positively selected. This TCR was recovered from a man aged 30 to 45 in good health.

The CDR3 reads as follows: CASLFGLVQYF. The base sequence is TGTGCCAGCCTATTCGGGCTGGTGCAGTACTTC. This chain is built from TRBV21-1 and TRBJ2-7. TRBV21-1 has pseudogene status. From the cysteine through the phenylalanine, the CDR3 covers 11 amino acids. The retained sequence is limited to the CDR3, 33 bases, with the frame set at the first base.